In this sample, the clone carrying this T cell receptor beta chain turned up many times. The antigen is not known. The record originates from a study of blood T cells in healthy people across ages. Findings of the study overall: Greater diversity and more naive CD4+ cells were seen in long-lived donors than in aged donors.

The authors ran a second PCR of about 7 to 11 cycles using a sample-barcoded 5' primer and a J-beta primer mix. MiXCR, run by TCRdb on the 5' RACE reads, gives a single entry per CDR3 protein. The sample includes about 800,000 distinct CDR3 sequences, around 25% seen only once; the top ten take approximately 3.7%. The length of the CDR3 is 15 residues. Germline CDR1 and CDR2: SGHRS and YFSETQ. Trimming left V 5 bases short and J 4 bases short, with 17 bases between. The same data also went into a second study, on T cells of mothers and their children. That study adds: Mothers and children who were related shared slightly more overlap than unrelated pairs, but not significantly more.

The sequenced material came from blood. The chain recombines TRBV5-1 with TRBJ2-3; perhaps D is TRBD1 or TRBD2 (5 bases each). The sequence derives from a boy aged 5-17 years in good health. The CDR3 nucleotides read TGCGCCAGCAGTTCCGGGACCCCTGGGGCAGATACGCAGTATTTT. It translates to CASSSGTPGADTQYF.